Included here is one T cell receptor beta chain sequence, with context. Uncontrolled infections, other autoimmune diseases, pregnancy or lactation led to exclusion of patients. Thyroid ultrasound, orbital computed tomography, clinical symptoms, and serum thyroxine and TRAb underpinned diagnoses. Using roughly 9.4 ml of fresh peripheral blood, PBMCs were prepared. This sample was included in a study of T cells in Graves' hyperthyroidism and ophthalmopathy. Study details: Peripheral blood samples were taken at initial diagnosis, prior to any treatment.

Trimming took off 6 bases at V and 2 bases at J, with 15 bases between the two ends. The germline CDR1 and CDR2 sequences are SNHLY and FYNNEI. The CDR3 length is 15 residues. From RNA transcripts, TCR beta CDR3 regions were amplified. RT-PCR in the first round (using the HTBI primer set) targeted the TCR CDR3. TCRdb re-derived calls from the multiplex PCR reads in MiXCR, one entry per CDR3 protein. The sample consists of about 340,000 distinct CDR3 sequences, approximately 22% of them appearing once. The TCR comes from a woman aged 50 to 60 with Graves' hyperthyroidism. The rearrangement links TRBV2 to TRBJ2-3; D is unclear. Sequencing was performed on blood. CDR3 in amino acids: CASSPDIGVTDTQYF. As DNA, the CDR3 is TGTGCCAGCAGCCCCGACATCGGAGTCACAGATACGCAGTATTTT.